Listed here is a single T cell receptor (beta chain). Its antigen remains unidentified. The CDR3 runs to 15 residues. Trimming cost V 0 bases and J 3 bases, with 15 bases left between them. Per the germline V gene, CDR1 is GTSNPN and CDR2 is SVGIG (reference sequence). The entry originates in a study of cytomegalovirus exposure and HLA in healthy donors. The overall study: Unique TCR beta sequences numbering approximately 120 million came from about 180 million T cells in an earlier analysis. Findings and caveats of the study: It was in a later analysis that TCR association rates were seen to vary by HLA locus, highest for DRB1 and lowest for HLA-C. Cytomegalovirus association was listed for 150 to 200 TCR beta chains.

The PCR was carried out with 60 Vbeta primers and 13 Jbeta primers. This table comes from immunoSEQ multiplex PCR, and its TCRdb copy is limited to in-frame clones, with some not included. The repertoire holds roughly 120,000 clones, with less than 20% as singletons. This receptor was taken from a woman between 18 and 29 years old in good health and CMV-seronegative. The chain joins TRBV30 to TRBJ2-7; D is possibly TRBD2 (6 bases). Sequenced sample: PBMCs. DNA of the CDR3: TGTGCCTGGAGTGTAGGAGGTCTAGCGCACTACGAGCAGTACTTC. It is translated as CAWSVGGLAHYEQYF. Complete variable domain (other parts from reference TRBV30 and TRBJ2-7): SQTIHQWPATLVQPVGSPLSLECTVEGTSNPNLYWYRQAAGRGLQLLFYSVGIGQISSEVPQNLSASRPQDRQFILSSKKLLLSDSGFYLCAWSVGGLAHYEQYFGPGTRLTVT.